Reported below is one TCR beta chain. The data were taken from a study of blood T cell repertoires in COVID-19. Across the whole study: Sources were T cells, B-cell-depleted T cells, or PBMCs; the material itself was cDNA or gDNA.

TCRdb's table, derived via immunoSEQ multiplex PCR, lists solely in-frame clones and lacks some. The data hold under 30,000 clones, with 70% to 90% observed a single time. Per germline, CDR1 KGHSH and CDR2 LQKENI. V was trimmed by 3 bases and J by 8 bases, leaving 17 bases between them. The CDR3 length is 14 residues. V is TRBV18 and J is TRBJ2-7; D possibly corresponds to TRBD2 (6 bases). The sequence came from a human donor in a cohort sampled during active COVID-19. The sequencing input was peripheral blood. CDR3 DNA sequence: TGTGCCAGCTCACCTATTGGGACGGCGGGACAGCAGTACTTC. Protein: CASSPIGTAGQQYF.